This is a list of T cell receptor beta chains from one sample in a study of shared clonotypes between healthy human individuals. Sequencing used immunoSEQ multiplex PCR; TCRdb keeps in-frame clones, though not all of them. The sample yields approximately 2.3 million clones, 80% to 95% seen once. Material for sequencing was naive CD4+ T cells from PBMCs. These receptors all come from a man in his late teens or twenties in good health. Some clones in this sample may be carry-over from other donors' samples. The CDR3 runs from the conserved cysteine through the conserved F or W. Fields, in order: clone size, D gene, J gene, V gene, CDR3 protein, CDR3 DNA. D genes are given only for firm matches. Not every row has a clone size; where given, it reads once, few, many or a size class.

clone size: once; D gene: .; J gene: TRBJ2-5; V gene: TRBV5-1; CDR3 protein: CASSLDRAKTQYF; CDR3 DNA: TGCGCCAGCAGCTTGGACAGGGCAAAGACCCAGTACTTC
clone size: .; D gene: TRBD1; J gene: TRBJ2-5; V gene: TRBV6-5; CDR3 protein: CASSRQGAWETQYF; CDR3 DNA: TGTGCCAGCAGCCGACAGGGGGCTTGGGAGACCCAGTACTTC
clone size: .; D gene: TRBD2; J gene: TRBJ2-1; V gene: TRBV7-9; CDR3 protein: CASSSGLAGGFEQFF; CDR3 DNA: TGTGCCAGCAGCTCGGGACTAGCGGGAGGGTTTGAGCAGTTCTTC
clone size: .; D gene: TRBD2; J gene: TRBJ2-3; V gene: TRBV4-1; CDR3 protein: CASSQFSLAGITDTQYF; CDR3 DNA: TGCGCCAGCAGCCAATTTTCCCTAGCGGGAATCACAGATACGCAGTATTTT
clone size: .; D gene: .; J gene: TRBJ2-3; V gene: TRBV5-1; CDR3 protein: CASSSDRGGGTDTQYF; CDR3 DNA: TGCGCCAGCAGCTCGGACCGAGGAGGTGGCACAGATACGCAGTATTTT
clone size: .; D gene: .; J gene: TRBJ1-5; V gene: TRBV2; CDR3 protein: CASSVRIGNQPQHF; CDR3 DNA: TGTGCCAGCAGTGTTCGGATCGGCAATCAGCCCCAGCATTTT
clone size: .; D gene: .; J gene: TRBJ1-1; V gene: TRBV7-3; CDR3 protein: CASSPKTGPEAFF; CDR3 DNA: TGTGCCAGCAGCCCTAAGACAGGCCCTGAAGCTTTCTTT
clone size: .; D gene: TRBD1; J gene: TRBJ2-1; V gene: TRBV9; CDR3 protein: CASSVRQGAKRRNEQFF; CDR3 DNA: TGTGCCAGCAGCGTCAGACAGGGGGCTAAGAGAAGGAATGAGCAGTTCTTC
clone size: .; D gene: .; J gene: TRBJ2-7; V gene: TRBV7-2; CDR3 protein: CASSPRPGVSYEQYF; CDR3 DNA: TGTGCCAGCAGCCCCCGTCCGGGCGTCTCCTACGAGCAGTACTTC
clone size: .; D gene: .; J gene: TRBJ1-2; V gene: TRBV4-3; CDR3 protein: CASSQDVAGAGYGYTF; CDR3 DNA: TGCGCCAGCAGCCAAGATGTGGCAGGGGCAGGCTATGGCTACACCTTC
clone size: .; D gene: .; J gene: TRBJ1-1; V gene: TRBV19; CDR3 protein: CASSHRDGGTEAFF; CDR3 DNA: TGTGCCAGTAGTCACAGGGACGGTGGCACTGAAGCTTTCTTT
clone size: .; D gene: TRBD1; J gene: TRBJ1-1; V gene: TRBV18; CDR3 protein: CASSPPGTGAEAFF; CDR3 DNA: TGTGCCAGCTCACCACCGGGGACAGGGGCTGAAGCTTTCTTT
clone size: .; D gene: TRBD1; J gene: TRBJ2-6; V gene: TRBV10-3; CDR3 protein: CAISEVTGISGANVLTF; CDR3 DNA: TGTGCCATCAGTGAGGTGACAGGGATCTCTGGGGCCAACGTCCTGACTTTC
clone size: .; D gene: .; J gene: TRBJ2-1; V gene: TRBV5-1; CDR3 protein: CASSLAGTWYEQFF; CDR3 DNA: TGCGCCAGCAGCTTGGCTGGGACGTGGTATGAGCAGTTCTTC
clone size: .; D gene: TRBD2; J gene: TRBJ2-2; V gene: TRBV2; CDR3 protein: CASSGLAGGGGGELFF; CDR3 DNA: TGTGCCAGCAGTGGTTTAGCGGGAGGGGGCGGCGGGGAGCTGTTTTTT
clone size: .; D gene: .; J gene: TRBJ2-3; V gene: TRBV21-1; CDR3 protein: CAREGADTQYF; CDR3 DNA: TGTGCCAGGGAGGGGGCAGATACGCAGTATTTT
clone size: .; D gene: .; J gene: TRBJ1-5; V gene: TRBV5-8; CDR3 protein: CASSPGRGQPQHF; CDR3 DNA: TGTGCCAGCAGCCCCGGGAGGGGTCAGCCCCAGCATTTT
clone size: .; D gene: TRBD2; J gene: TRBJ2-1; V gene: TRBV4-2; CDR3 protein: CASNTGGSYNEQFF; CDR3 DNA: TGTGCCAGCAACACGGGGGGATCCTACAATGAGCAGTTCTTC
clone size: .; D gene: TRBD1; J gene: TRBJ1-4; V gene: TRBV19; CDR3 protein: CASSSPTGVGKLFF; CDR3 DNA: TGTGCCAGTAGTAGCCCAACAGGGGTCGGAAAACTGTTTTTT
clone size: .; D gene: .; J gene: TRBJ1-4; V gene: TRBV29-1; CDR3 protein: CSVEDPAEKLFF; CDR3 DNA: TGCAGCGTGGAGGACCCCGCAGAAAAACTGTTTTTT